This T cell receptor beta chain was obtained from a study of cytomegalovirus exposure and HLA in healthy donors (dated by TCRdb to between 2016 and 2019). The study in broad terms: According to an earlier analysis of a few hundred of the donors, 150 million to 200 million T cells yielded roughly 100 million unique TCR beta sequences and approximately 300 Gb of sequence data. An early release covering roughly 580 HLA-typed donors comprised approximately 290 gigabases of sequencing data and tens of millions of unique TCR sequences. Of the 350 to 450 genotyped donors, more than 75% were placed in the genetic ancestry cluster associated with self-reported Caucasian donors. The study aimed to test whether signatures of past pathogen exposure could be identified by cataloging public T cell receptors. The study used immunosequencing to profile the T cell repertoires of around 600 subjects and linked those repertoires to cytomegalovirus serostatus. A separate validation cohort of over 95 different subjects was used in addition to the roughly 700-subject first cohort. To predict cytomegalovirus infection status, the study brought together high-throughput TCR immunosequencing, statistical association of individual TCRs with disease status, and machine learning. To study patterns of TCR occurrence, a later analysis re-analyzed previously published TCR beta repertoires from under 750 donors and added high-resolution HLA genotyping. Rather than using new phenotypic data, the later analysis identified candidate immune exposures from TCR beta sequences and from how often those sequences occurred across donors. An earlier analysis of more than 450 of the donors used high-throughput TCR beta sequencing to judge whether each TCR beta V gene segment behaved as functional or pseudogenic. Donor age, sex, ethnicity and CMV serostatus were compiled together with the repertoire data. In a later genetic analysis, genome-wide SNP genotypes for about 55% of the roughly 670 donors were used, and that subset was treated as a discovery cohort. All discovery cohort repertoires had been generated on a single sequencing platform. Both class I and class II loci were covered by HLA typing, at four-digit resolution. The number of typed donors differed by locus: roughly 629-630 for A, B, C, DRB1 and DQB1; 522 for DQA1; around 580 for DPA1; and roughly 450 for DPB1. Four to six DR-DQ haplotypes were handled as single units for association and clustering because linkage in the cohort was strong. On average, roughly 250,000 unique TCR beta nucleotide sequences were sequenced per donor among 398 genotyped donors of the cohort, with roughly 18% of those sequences being non-productive. Here is what the overall study found, with its caveats: Because HLA typing was unavailable for some donors at each locus, only the typed subset was used in association tests. CMV serostatus was the only immune exposure information available for the cohort. Most CMV-associated TCR beta chains appeared to be HLA-restricted in a later analysis, and the HLA associations seemed to be driven largely by CMV exposure. A total of roughly 160 TCR beta chains were listed by the study as associated with cytomegalovirus. Strong co-occurrence of HLA alleles, especially DR and DQ, made assigning TCR associations to individual alleles difficult. An association between a missense DCLRE1C variant and V-gene and J-gene trimming of TCR beta chains was found in a later genetic analysis and replicated in an independent cohort. Because counts were too low, roughly 18 rarely observed V segments, including chromosome 9 orphons, were left out of the earlier analysis of 500 to 650 of the donors. In vitro tests confirmed that three of the cytomegalovirus-associated TCR beta chains recognize cytomegalovirus antigens. The 87-base-pair reads could not distinguish some IMGT-functional V segments, including TRBV6-2 and TRBV6-3, so those segments were excluded. Correlated functional status among segregating V segments might reflect linkage disequilibrium, but an unknown experimental factor could not be ruled out. A further reported finding was that TCR beta sequences accurately predicted the HLA-A and HLA-B alleles for most subjects in the first cohort. An earlier analysis of approximately 500 of the donors showed that most TCR beta V segments appeared in productive rearrangements either about 87% or about 30% of the time, which broadly matched IMGT annotations. According to a later genetic analysis, donors in an Asian-associated ancestry cluster had fewer N-insertions in productive TCRs than the roughly 670-donor mean. While some public TCRs were present in many individuals, most TCR sequences turned up only very rarely across donors. Only TCR beta chains were sequenced in this cohort, and the absence of alpha or paired-chain data limited detectable features. Sequencing depth was assumed to be roughly uniform across donors in the presence/absence analyses, though that assumption may not hold. According to a later analysis, TCR association rates differed among HLA loci, with DRB1 alleles showing the most associated TCRs and HLA-C alleles showing the fewest. A later analysis associated about 17,000 TCR beta sequences with specific HLA alleles at a false discovery rate of 0.05. In a later analysis, several top co-occurrence clusters were reported to appear linked to parvovirus B19, influenza, CMV and Epstein-Barr virus. In a later analysis, HLA-associated TCR beta chains showed more clonal expansion and lower generation probabilities than non-associated chains that were equally common. In both the original and validation cohorts, the classifier was reported to diagnose cytomegalovirus status with high specificity and sensitivity. A group of highly shared sequence variants was considered likely to be a technical artifact of the sequencing pipeline. The authors suggested that the approach could potentially be extended to other disease states and immunological phenotypes.

Comments on this clone: Its target antigen remains unknown. The record has no base qualities; no much larger clone is one base away.

The junction shows trimming of 8 bases on V and 9 bases on J, and the gene matches do not reach 7 bases of it. According to the germline V gene (reference sequence), CDR1 reads MNHEY and CDR2 reads SMNVEV. Inclusive of the bounding cysteine and phenylalanine, the CDR3 is 14 residues long. Only the CDR3 DNA is retained, 42 bases long and in frame from the first base. The library was produced with the immunoSEQ multiplex PCR assay. For the multiplex PCR, a mixture combining 60 forward primers for TCR Vbeta segments and 13 reverse primers for TCR Jbeta segments was used. The CDR3 region of rearranged TCR beta genes was amplified from genomic DNA with a multiplex PCR assay. Amplified TCR beta libraries were sequenced as 87-base-pair reads on the Illumina HiSeq System. The original pipeline was this. In a later analysis, tens of millions of unique TCR beta chains were counted across the 690 or so repertoires, and approximately 11 million of these chains were shared by at least two donors. A nearest-neighbor algorithm error-corrected the raw reads and collapsed the reads into unique sequences, merging closely related sequences to remove PCR and sequencing errors. CDR3 sequences were aligned to IMGT reference sequences to assign V, D and J gene segments. Each retained sequence needed at least a six-nucleotide match to both a V gene segment and a J gene segment. A rearrangement counted as productive if the CDR3 had no stop codons and remained in frame with V and J, and every other rearrangement counted as non-productive. Following IMGT convention, CDR3 was defined as the stretch from the second conserved V-encoded cysteine up to the conserved J-encoded phenylalanine. The earlier analysis of about 590 of the donors excluded sequences that lacked an unambiguous match to a single V gene segment. In an earlier analysis of 450 to 750 of the donors, a V segment was called functional when productive rearrangements were above 56.7%, and segregating when the standard deviation between donors exceeded 5%. To diagnose cytomegalovirus status from the catalog of TCR beta chain sequences, a statistical classification framework was built. A later analysis assigned V and J genes by comparing TCR nucleotide sequences with IMGT/GENE-DB human TR gene sequences. Using the TCRdist pipeline, a later analysis assigned CDR3 sequences along with most-parsimonious VDJ recombination scenarios. In a later analysis, each TCR beta chain was defined by its CDR3 amino acid sequence together with its V-gene family, and reads lacking a unique V-gene family were excluded. As a way to deal with suspected cross-contamination and a sequencing artifact, a later analysis dropped hundreds of nucleotide sequences that were highly shared and had low generation probability. In a later analysis, a clonal expansion index for each public chain was calculated from normalized within-repertoire ranks of inferred template counts. A later analysis computed generation probabilities with a VDJ recombination model fitted to out-of-frame rearrangements, and checked the results against IGoR. In a later analysis, TCR-TCR, TCR-HLA and TCR-CMV co-occurrence was scored with hypergeometric tests, and a repertoire-size bias correction was applied to TCR pairs. In a later analysis, false discovery rates were estimated by permuting HLA or CMV assignments 20 times. In a later analysis, co-occurring TCRs were grouped using DBSCAN, and TCRdist sequence similarity was added for clustering within HLA-allele-positive subsets. Repertoires with fewer than 30,000 or more than 120,000 public chains, plus five repertoires with anomalous nucleotide sharing, were excluded from co-occurrence clustering. Held by TCRdb, this immuneACCESS table contains in-frame sequences only and omits some clones. Under half of the omission traces to an unresolved V gene where checked; the cause of the rest is unknown. V, J and clone size are those of that table, while D and trimming were read from the DNA. The sample table lists 55,000 to 75,000 clones, about two thirds of them with a count of one. Clones ranked in the top ten supply over 15% of the sample.

In total, roughly 710 healthy bone marrow donors made up the cohort. At the time of sampling, every cohort member was nominally healthy, though immune exposures that went unrecorded were likely present. The donor tested CMV seropositive and was one of the 289 seropositive cohort members. Every donor gave a peripheral blood sample, and the peripheral blood mononuclear cells from that sample were used for TCR beta sequencing. Genomic DNA extraction from the blood cell samples was performed with the Qiagen DNeasy Blood Extraction Kit. The sample consisted of PBMCs. The chain is assembled from TRBV27 and TRBJ1-6, and 10 junction bases match TRBD1. This clonotype originated in a man in his forties in good health and CMV-seropositive. CDR3 sequence: CASSDRGHVSPLHF. The nucleotide sequence reads TGTGCCAGCTCCGACAGGGGGCACGTTTCACCCCTCCACTTT.